The T cell receptor beta chain described here comes from a study of T cells in Graves' hyperthyroidism and ophthalmopathy. The study's findings and limits: The model made its ophthalmopathy prediction, and onset followed a median roughly six months later.

There were TCR beta CDR3 regions amplified from RNA transcripts. First-round RT-PCR of the TCR CDR3 relied on the HTBI primer set. TCRdb reprocessed the multiplex PCR reads with MiXCR, giving one entry per CDR3 protein. The sample consists of approximately 300,000 distinct CDR3 sequences, about 15% of them appearing once. The V and J ends lost 2 bases and 1 base, in that order; junction bases with no gene match: 17. The CDR3 loop spans 20 amino acids. Germline V gene sequence: CDR1 SGHRS, CDR2 YFSETQ. This clonotype was seen at least ten times. The antigen is undetermined. Orbital computed tomography, thyroid ultrasound, serum thyroxine and TRAb, and clinical symptoms together informed the diagnoses.

This sequence joins TRBV5-1 and TRBJ2-3, with TRBD1 matching over 9 bases. Material for sequencing was blood. The receptor was derived from a woman aged 60-75 years with Graves' ophthalmopathy. CDR3 sequence reads: CASSFPAHAQGARGTDTQYF. The CDR3 coding sequence is TGCGCCAGCAGCTTCCCCGCGCACGCACAGGGGGCGCGCGGCACAGATACGCAGTATTTT.